These T cell receptor beta chains were read from a single sample in a study of blood T cell repertoires in COVID-19. Here immunoSEQ multiplex PCR was the method, and the copy in TCRdb shows in-frame clones only, minus some. The sample records fewer than 300,000 clones, 80% to 85% being singletons. The sequencing sample was made of peripheral blood. These receptors all come from a woman in her sixties or seventies with active or convalescent COVID-19. Both conserved end residues are part of each CDR3. The D gene is left open where the match is weak. Size values are once, few and many counts, or a class for expanded clones, and some rows have none.

clone_size j_call d_call v_call cdr3_nt cdr3_aa
. TRBJ2-3 TRBD2 TRBV19 TGTGCCAGTAGTATCCGGGGAGGGACAGATACGCAGTATTTT CASSIRGGTDTQYF
. TRBJ2-1 TRBD1 TRBV25-1 TGTGCCAGCCAAAGACAGGGGGCGGGGGAGCAGTTCTTC CASQRQGAGEQFF
few TRBJ1-2 . TRBV29-1 TGCAGCGTATCAGGGGTTATGGAACAGGGCTACACCTTC CSVSGVMEQGYTF
. TRBJ1-1 . TRBV5-1 TGCGCCAGCAGCTTGAGCCAGGGCTACACTGAAGCTTTCTTT CASSLSQGYTEAFF
many TRBJ2-2 . TRBV7-7 TGTGCCAGCAGCCCCGGCCGGACAGTCTCCACCGGGGAGCTGTTTTTT CASSPGRTVSTGELFF
. TRBJ1-1 TRBD1 TRBV13 TGTGCCAGCAGCTTAAACCCAGGACAGGGCCTTCTCTCTTTCTTT CASSLNPGQGLLSFF
. TRBJ1-3 . TRBV5-1 TGCGCCAGCAGCTCCCTAGCCCGGAACTCTGGAAACACCATATATTTT CASSSLARNSGNTIYF
. TRBJ1-6 . TRBV18 TGTGCCAGCTCCGCGGGGCCGAATAATTCACCCCTCCACTTT CASSAGPNNSPLHF
. TRBJ2-6 TRBD1 TRBV7-3 TGTGCCAGCAGCTTGGGTTGGACAGGGAGCTCTGGGGCCAACGTCCTGACTTTC CASSLGWTGSSGANVLTF
. TRBJ2-2 TRBD2 TRBV2 TGTGCCAGCCGTCTGAGCGGGGGCACCGGGGAGCTGTTTTTT CASRLSGGTGELFF
few TRBJ2-7 . TRBV5-1 TGCGCCAGCAGCTTGGGTCTTCGGTTACAGGCCGACGAGCAGTACTTC CASSLGLRLQADEQYF
few TRBJ1-2 . TRBV2 TGTGCCAGCATAGAACTTGCCATCTGGGGCTACACCTTC CASIELAIWGYTF
. TRBJ1-1 . TRBV29-1 TGCAGCGTTGCAGTGAACACTGAAGCTTTCTTT CSVAVNTEAFF
. TRBJ2-7 . TRBV7-9 TGTGCCAGCAGCGAACTCTACGAGCAGTACTTC CASSELYEQYF
. TRBJ1-6 . TRBV10-3 TGTGCCATCAGTGAGTCGGACTCCAGGAATTCACCCCTCCACTTT CAISESDSRNSPLHF
many TRBJ1-4 . TRBV2 TGTGCCAGCTGCACAGATATGAAAAGACTGTTTTTT CASCTDMKRLFF
once TRBJ1-2 . TRBV7-2 TGTGCCAGCAGCCAGGGGCGGGGGAACTATGGCTACACCTTC CASSQGRGNYGYTF
. TRBJ2-3 . TRBV12-3/TRBV12-4 TGTGCCAGCGGTGAGGTGGGTAGAGATACGCAGTATTTT CASGEVGRDTQYF
. TRBJ2-1 . TRBV3-1/TRBV3-2 TGTGCCAGCAGCCAAGTTTCAGGGTGGGATGAGCAGTTCTTC CASSQVSGWDEQFF
. TRBJ1-1 . TRBV5-4 TGTGCCAGCAGCTTGGCACTGGGCTTGAACACTGAAGCTTTCTTT CASSLALGLNTEAFF
. TRBJ2-7 TRBD1 TRBV19 TGTGCCAGTAGAGACTCCGGGACAGGGGGCATATACGAGCAGTACTTC CASRDSGTGGIYEQYF
. TRBJ1-2 . TRBV21-1 TGTGCCAGCAGCTACCCTTCGGGACAACCAAACTATGGCTACACCTTC CASSYPSGQPNYGYTF
. TRBJ1-6 TRBD1 TRBV2 TGTGCCAGCAGCGCCGGGACAGGTTTTTCGGCCCTCCACTTT CASSAGTGFSALHF
. TRBJ2-7 . TRBV9 TGTGCCAGCAGCGTAGTGGAGGGGCCCAAACTCGAGCAGTACTTC CASSVVEGPKLEQYF
. TRBJ1-4 . TRBV6-2/TRBV6-3 TGTGCCAGCAGTTCCCCCCGGTCCTTCTTCGCAACTAATGAAAAACTGTTTTTT CASSSPRSFFATNEKLFF